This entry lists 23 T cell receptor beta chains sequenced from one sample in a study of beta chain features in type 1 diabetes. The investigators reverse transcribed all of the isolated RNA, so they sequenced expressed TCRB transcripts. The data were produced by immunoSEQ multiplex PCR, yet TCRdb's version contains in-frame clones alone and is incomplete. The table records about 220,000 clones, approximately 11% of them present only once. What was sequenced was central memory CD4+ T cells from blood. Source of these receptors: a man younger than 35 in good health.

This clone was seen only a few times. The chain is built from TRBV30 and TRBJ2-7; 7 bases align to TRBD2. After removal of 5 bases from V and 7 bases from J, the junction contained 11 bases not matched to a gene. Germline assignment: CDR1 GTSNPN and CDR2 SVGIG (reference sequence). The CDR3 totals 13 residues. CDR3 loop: CAWDSRGKTEQYF. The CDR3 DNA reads TGTGCCTGGGATTCGCGGGGGAAAACGGAGCAGTACTTC.

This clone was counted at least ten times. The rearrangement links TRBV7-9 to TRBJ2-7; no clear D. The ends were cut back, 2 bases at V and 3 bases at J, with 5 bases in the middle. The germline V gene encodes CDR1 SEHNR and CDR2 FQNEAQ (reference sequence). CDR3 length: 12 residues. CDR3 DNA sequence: TGTGCCAGCAGCTTAACGCGCTACGAGCAGTACTTC. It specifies CASSLTRYEQYF.

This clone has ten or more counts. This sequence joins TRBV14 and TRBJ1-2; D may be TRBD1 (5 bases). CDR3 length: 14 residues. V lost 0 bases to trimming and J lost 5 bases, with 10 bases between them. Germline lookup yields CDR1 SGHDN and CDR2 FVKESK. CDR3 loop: CASSQDRREYGYTF. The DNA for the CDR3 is TGTGCCAGCAGCCAAGATCGCAGGGAATATGGCTACACCTTC.

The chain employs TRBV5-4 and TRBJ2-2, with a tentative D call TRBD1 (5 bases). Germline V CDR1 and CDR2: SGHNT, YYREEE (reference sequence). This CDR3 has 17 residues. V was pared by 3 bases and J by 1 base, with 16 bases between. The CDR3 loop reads CASSSPPGHQNTGELFF. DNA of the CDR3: TGTGCCAGCAGCTCGCCCCCCGGACACCAGAACACCGGGGAGCTGTTTTTT.

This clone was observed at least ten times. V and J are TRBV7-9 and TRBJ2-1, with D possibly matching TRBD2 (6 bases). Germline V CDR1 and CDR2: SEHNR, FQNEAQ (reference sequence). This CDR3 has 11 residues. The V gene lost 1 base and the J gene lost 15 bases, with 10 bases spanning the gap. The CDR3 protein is CASSLVGEVFF. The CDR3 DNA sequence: TGTGCCAGCAGCTTAGTAGGGGAGGTGTTCTTC.

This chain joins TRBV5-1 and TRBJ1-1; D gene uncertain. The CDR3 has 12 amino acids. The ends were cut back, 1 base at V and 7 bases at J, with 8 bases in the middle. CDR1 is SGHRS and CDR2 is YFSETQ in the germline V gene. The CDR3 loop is CASSLNEGEAFF. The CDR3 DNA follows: TGCGCCAGCAGCTTGAATGAGGGTGAAGCTTTCTTT. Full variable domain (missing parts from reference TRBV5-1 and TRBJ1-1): KAGVTQTPRYLIKTRGQQVTLSCSPISGHRSVSWYQQTPGQGLQFLFEYFSETQRNKGNFPGRFSGRQFSNSRSEMNVSTLELGDSALYLCASSLNEGEAFFGQGTRLTVV.

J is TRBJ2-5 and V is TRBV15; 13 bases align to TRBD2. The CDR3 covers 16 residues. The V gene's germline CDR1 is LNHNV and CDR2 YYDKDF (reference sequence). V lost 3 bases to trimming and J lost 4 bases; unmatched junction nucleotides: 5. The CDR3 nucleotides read TGTGCCACCAGCAGGGGGACTAGCGGGGCAGGAGAGACCCAGTACTTC. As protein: CATSRGTSGAGETQYF. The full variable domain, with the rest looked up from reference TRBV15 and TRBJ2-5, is DAMVIQNPRYQVTQFGKPVTLSCSQTLNHNVMYWYQQKSSQAPKLLFHYYDKDFNNEADTPDNFQSRRPNTSFCFLDIRSPGLGDTAMYLCATSRGTSGAGETQYFGPGTRLLVL.

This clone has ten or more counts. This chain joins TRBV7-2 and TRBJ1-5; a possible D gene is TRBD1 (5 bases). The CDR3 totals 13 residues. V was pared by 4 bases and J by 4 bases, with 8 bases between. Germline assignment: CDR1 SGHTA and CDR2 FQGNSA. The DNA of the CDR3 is TGTGCCAGCAGCTGGAGACAGAATCAGCCCCAGCATTTT. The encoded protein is CASSWRQNQPQHF.

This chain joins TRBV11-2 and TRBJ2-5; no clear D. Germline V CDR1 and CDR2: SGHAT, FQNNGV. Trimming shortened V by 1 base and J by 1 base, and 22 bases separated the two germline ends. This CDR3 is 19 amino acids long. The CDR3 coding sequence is TGTGCCAGCAGCTTAGTCCCGGGTCCCCCGGAGCAACGCCAAGAGACCCAGTACTTC. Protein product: CASSLVPGPPEQRQETQYF.

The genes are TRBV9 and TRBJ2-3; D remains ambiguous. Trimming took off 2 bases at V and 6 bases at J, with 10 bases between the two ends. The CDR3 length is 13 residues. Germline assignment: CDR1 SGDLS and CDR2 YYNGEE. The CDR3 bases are TGTGCCAGCAGCGTCTCCAACAAGGATACGCAGTATTTT. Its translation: CASSVSNKDTQYF.

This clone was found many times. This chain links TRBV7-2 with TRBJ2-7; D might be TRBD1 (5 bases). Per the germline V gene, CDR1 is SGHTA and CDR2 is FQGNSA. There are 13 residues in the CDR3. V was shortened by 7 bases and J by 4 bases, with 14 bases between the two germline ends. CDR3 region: CASNLQRGYEQYF. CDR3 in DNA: TGTGCCAGCAACCTCCAAAGGGGTTACGAGCAGTACTTC.

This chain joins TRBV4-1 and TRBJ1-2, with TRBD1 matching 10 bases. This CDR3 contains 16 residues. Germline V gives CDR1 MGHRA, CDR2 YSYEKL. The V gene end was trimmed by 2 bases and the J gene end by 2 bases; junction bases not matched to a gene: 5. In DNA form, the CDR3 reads TGCGCCAGCAGCCAACTATGGACAGGGGGGAACTATGGCTACACCTTC. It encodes CASSQLWTGGNYGYTF.

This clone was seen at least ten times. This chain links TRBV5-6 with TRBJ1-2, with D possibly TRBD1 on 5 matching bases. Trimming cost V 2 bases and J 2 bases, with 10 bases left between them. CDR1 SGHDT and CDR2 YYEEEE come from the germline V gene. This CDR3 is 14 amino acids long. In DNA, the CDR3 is TGTGCCAGCAGCTTTGAGGGGACCAACTATGGCTACACCTTC. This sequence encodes CASSFEGTNYGYTF. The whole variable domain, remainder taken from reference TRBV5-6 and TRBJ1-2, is DAGVTQSPTHLIKTRGQQVTLRCSPKSGHDTVSWYQQALGQGPQFIFQYYEEEERQRGNFPDRFSGHQFPNYSSELNVNALLLGDSALYLCASSFEGTNYGYTFGSGTRLTVV.

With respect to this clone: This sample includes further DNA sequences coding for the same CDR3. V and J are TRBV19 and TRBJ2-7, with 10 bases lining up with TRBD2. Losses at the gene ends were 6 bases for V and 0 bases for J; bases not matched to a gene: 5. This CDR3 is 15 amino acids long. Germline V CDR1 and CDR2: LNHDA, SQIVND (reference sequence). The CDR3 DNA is TGTGCCAGTAGGAAAGCGGGAGGGAGCTCCTACGAGCAGTACTTC. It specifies CASRKAGGSSYEQYF.

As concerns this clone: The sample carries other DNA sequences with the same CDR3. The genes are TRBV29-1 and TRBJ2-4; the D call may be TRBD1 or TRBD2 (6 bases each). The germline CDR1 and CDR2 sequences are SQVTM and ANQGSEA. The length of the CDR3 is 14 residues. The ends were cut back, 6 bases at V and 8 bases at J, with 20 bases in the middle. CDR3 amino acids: CSVDDKGGGDIQYF. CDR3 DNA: TGCAGCGTCGACGACAAGGGGGGTGGGGACATTCAGTACTTC.

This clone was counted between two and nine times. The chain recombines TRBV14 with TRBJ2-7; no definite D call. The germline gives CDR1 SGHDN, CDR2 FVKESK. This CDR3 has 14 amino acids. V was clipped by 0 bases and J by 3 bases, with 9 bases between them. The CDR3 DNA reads TGTGCCAGCAGCCAAGATGCCACTTACTACGAGCAGTACTTC. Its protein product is CASSQDATYYEQYF.

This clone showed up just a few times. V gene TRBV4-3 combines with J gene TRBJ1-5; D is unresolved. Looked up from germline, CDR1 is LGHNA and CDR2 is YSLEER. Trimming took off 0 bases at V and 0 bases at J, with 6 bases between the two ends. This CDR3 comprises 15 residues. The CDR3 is CASSQDVYSNQPQHF. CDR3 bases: TGCGCCAGCAGCCAAGACGTTTATAGCAATCAGCCCCAGCATTTT.

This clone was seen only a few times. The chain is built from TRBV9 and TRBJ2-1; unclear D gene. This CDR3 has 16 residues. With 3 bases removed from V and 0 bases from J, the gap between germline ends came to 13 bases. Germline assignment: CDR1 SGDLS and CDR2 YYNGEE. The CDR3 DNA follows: TGTGCCAGCAGCGAATCGGGCTTAAGCTCCTACAATGAGCAGTTCTTC. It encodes CASSESGLSSYNEQFF. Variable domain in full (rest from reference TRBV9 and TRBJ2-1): DSGVTQTPKHLITATGQRVTLRCSPRSGDLSVYWYQQSLDQGLQFLIQYYNGEERAKGNILERFSAQQFPDLHSELNLSSLELGDSALYFCASSESGLSSYNEQFFGPGTRLTVL.

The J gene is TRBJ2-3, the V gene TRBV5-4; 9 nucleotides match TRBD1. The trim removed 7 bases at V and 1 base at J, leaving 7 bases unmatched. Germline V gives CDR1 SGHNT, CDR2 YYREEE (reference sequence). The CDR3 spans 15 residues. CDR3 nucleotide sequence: TGTGCCAGCGAGGACAGGGGCGCTGGCACAGATACGCAGTATTTT. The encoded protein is CASEDRGAGTDTQYF.

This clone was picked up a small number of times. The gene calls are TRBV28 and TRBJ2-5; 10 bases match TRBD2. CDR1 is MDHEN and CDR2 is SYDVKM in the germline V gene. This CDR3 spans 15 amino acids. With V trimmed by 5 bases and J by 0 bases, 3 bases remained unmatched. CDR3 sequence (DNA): TGTGCCAGCAGTACGGGACTAGCGTACCAAGAGACCCAGTACTTC. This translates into CASSTGLAYQETQYF.

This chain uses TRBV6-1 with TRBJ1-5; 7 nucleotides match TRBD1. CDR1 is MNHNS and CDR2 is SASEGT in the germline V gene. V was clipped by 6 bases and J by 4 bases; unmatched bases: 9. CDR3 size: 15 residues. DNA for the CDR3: TGTGCCAGCAGGGCCGGGACAGACCAAAATCAGCCCCAGCATTTT. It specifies CASRAGTDQNQPQHF.

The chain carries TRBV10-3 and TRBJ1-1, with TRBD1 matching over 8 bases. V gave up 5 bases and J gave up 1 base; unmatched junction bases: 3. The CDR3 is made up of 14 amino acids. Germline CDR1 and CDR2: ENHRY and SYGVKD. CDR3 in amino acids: CAISPGQANTEAFF. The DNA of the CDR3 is TGTGCCATCAGTCCGGGACAGGCGAACACTGAAGCTTTCTTT.

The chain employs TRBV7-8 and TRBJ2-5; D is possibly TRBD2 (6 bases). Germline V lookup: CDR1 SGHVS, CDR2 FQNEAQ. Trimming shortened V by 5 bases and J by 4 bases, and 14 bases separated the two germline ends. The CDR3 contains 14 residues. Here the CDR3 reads CASSRRLERETQYF. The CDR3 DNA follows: TGTGCCAGCAGCCGCCGACTAGAAAGAGAGACCCAGTACTTC.